The next 10 T cell receptor beta chains were all read from a single sample in a study of blood T cell repertoires in COVID-19. Sequencing was performed with immunoSEQ multiplex PCR; in TCRdb, only in-frame clones are kept and a portion is missing. The table shows 350,000 to 450,000 clones, with 89% occurring only once. The sequenced sample was peripheral blood. The receptors come from a woman aged 40 to 50 with COVID-19, enrolled during active disease.

J is TRBJ2-5 and V is TRBV2, with 10 bases aligning to TRBD1. Per the germline V gene, CDR1 is SNHLY and CDR2 is FYNNEI. The CDR3 has 14 amino acids. V gave up 6 bases and J gave up 5 bases; unmatched junction bases: 6. CDR3 DNA: TGTGCCAGCAGCAGACAGGGGGCAAGGGAGACCCAGTACTTC. Amino acid sequence: CASSRQGARETQYF.

This clone was found once. This chain joins TRBV6-1 and TRBJ2-7, with 7 nucleotides matching TRBD1. Trimming at V came to 2 bases and at J to 1 base, leaving 8 bases not matched to a gene. There are 16 residues in the CDR3. Germline values: CDR1 MNHNS, CDR2 SASEGT. Here the CDR3 reads CASSEPDRPLSYEQYF. The CDR3 DNA reads as TGTGCCAGCAGTGAACCGGACAGGCCCCTTTCCTACGAGCAGTACTTC.

This clone was seen just once. The rearrangement joins TRBV29-1 to TRBJ1-4; D may be TRBD1 (5 bases). CDR3 length equals 13 residues. Trimming pared 2 bases from V and 7 bases from J, leaving 11 bases between. Germline values: CDR1 SQVTM, CDR2 ANQGSEA. The CDR3 DNA follows: TGCAGCGTTGAATCGTGGGGGGGTGAAAAACTGTTTTTT. The encoded protein is CSVESWGGEKLFF.

A single count supports this clone. The chain links TRBV5-1 to TRBJ1-2; 8 bases fit TRBD1. Germline lookup yields CDR1 SGHRS and CDR2 YFSETQ. This CDR3 comprises 15 residues. Losses at the gene ends were 4 bases for V and 2 bases for J; bases not matched to a gene: 7. This CDR3 is CASSVRDRLNYGYTF. CDR3 sequence (DNA): TGCGCCAGCAGCGTCCGGGACAGGCTAAACTATGGCTACACCTTC.

This chain's CDR3 is CASSPPSVQDTQYF. DNA for the CDR3: TGTGCCAGCTCACCACCGTCAGTGCAGGATACGCAGTATTTT. The chain joins TRBV18 to TRBJ2-3; D unclear. The CDR3 length is 14 residues. Between the trimmed V and J ends, which lost 0 bases and 6 bases, there was a span of 10 bases. The germline CDR1 and CDR2 sequences are KGHSH and LQKENI.

The chain uses TRBV5-1 and TRBJ1-1; 8 nucleotides line up with TRBD1. V shed 4 bases, J shed 5 bases, and the junction held 10 bases outside the gene matches. The CDR3 covers 15 residues. Germline CDR1 is SGHRS and CDR2 is YFSETQ. In nucleotides, the CDR3 is TGCGCCAGCAGCACCGCCGGGACAGGTCGGACTGAAGCTTTCTTT. It specifies CASSTAGTGRTEAFF. Drawing the rest from reference TRBV5-1 and TRBJ1-1, the complete variable domain is KAGVTQTPRYLIKTRGQQVTLSCSPISGHRSVSWYQQTPGQGLQFLFEYFSETQRNKGNFPGRFSGRQFSNSRSEMNVSTLELGDSALYLCASSTAGTGRTEAFFGQGTRLTVV.

This clone came up once. The chain joins TRBV2 to TRBJ2-7; 8 nucleotides line up with TRBD2. This CDR3 has 17 residues. Germline trimming cut 1 base from V and 5 bases from J; bases unmatched to any gene: 13. The germline CDR1 and CDR2 sequences are SNHLY and FYNNEI. This CDR3 is CASSEVQLDLAGHEQYF. Written as DNA, the CDR3 is TGTGCCAGCAGTGAAGTTCAGCTGGATCTAGCGGGCCACGAGCAGTACTTC. Based on the CDR3 plus reference TRBV2 and TRBJ2-7, the full variable domain is EPEVTQTPSHQVTQMGQEVILRCVPISNHLYFYWYRQILGQKVEFLVSFYNNEISEKSEIFDDQFSVERPDGSNFTLKIRSTKLEDSAMYFCASSEVQLDLAGHEQYFGPGTRLTVT.

The chain combines TRBV29-1 with TRBJ1-1, with TRBD1 identical over 7 bases. This CDR3 region has 12 residues. Losses at the gene ends were 7 bases for V and 0 bases for J; bases not matched to a gene: 2. Germline V gene sequence: CDR1 SQVTM, CDR2 ANQGSEA. In DNA form, the CDR3 reads TGCAGCGGGGACAGAGTGAACACTGAAGCTTTCTTT. Its protein is CSGDRVNTEAFF.

The rearrangement links TRBV5-8 to TRBJ1-2, with D hard to call. V was clipped by 0 bases and J by 2 bases, with 8 bases between them. Germline CDR1 is SGHTS and CDR2 is YDEGEE. This CDR3 is built from 14 residues. The CDR3 DNA reads as TGTGCCAGCAGCTTGGTCCCCCTGAACTATGGCTACACCTTC. As protein: CASSLVPLNYGYTF.

The chain combines TRBV5-3 with TRBJ2-6; unclear D gene. TRBV5-3 is assigned to the ORF class and has an uncertain function. This CDR3 comprises 14 residues. Trimming took 4 bases from V and 0 from J, leaving 5 bases between them. CDR3 sequence reads: CARSPRSGANVLTF. The CDR3, as DNA: TGTGCCAGAAGCCCCCGCTCTGGGGCCAACGTCCTGACTTTC.